Below are 22 T cell receptor beta chains sequenced from a single sample in a study of OX40 agonist ivuxolimab in advanced cancers. Measured with immunoSEQ multiplex PCR; TCRdb has only the in-frame clones, and not every one. The sample includes about 100,000 clones, roughly 91% seen only once; the top ten take 0.6% to 0.75%. The material was CD4+ or CD8+ T cells sorted from blood, obtained in a trial of the OX40 agonist ivuxolimab. These receptors were obtained from an adult with an advanced solid tumor such as melanoma, head and neck, liver or kidney cancer.

CDR3 in DNA: TGTGCCAGCAGCCCAGACAGGGCTCTCGGGTATGGCTACACCTTC. It specifies CASSPDRALGYGYTF. The chain joins TRBV7-2 to TRBJ1-2; 7 bases map to TRBD1. With 5 bases clipped from V and 5 bases from J, the junction kept 11 bases outside the gene matches. CDR3 length: 15 residues. Germline assignment: CDR1 SGHTA and CDR2 FQGNSA.

J is TRBJ1-2 and V is TRBV10-3; 11 bases are shared with TRBD1. Unmatched junction bases numbered 3, after V lost 6 bases and J lost 6 bases. The germline V gene encodes CDR1 ENHRY and CDR2 SYGVKD. The CDR3 totals 13 residues. This chain's CDR3 is CAIRGQGGDGYTF. DNA for the CDR3: TGTGCCATCAGGGGACAGGGGGGCGATGGCTACACCTTC.

This chain joins TRBV5-1 and TRBJ1-1; 7 nucleotides line up with TRBD1. Germline CDR1 is SGHRS and CDR2 is YFSETQ. V gave up 7 bases and J gave up 3 bases; unmatched junction bases: 6. The CDR3 is 13 residues long. The CDR3 loop reads CASSGQDYTEAFF. CDR3 bases: TGCGCCAGCTCTGGACAGGACTACACTGAAGCTTTCTTT.

The CDR3 region has the DNA TGTGCCTGGAGTTCAGGGTTGCAACTGTTTTTT. Its protein is CAWSSGLQLFF. The chain carries TRBV30 and TRBJ1-4, with D possibly TRBD1 on 5 matching bases. Between the trimmed V and J ends, which lost 2 bases and 12 bases, there was a span of 10 bases. The CDR3 loop spans 11 amino acids. Germline CDR1 is GTSNPN and CDR2 is SVGIG (reference sequence).

The chain uses TRBV5-1 and TRBJ2-7; 10 bases fit TRBD2. This CDR3 is 16 amino acids long. The germline gives CDR1 SGHRS, CDR2 YFSETQ. With 3 bases clipped from V and 3 bases from J, the junction kept 9 bases outside the gene matches. In nucleotides, the CDR3 is TGCGCCAGCAGCTCTGGGGCTAGCGGGGGTTACTACGAGCAGTACTTC. Translated: CASSSGASGGYYEQYF.

CDR3 coding DNA: TGTGCCAGTAGCGACATGCCTCGCGAGCAGTACTTC. It specifies CASSDMPREQYF. The gene calls are TRBV19 and TRBJ2-7, with D unresolved. The CDR3 totals 12 residues. The V end was cut by 6 bases, the J end by 6 bases, with 12 bases between. Germline CDR1 LNHDA, CDR2 SQIVND (reference sequence).

The chain joins TRBV10-2 to TRBJ2-7, with 10 bases lining up with TRBD2. Germline-derived CDR1 and CDR2 are WSHSY and SAAADI. Trimming cost V 0 bases and J 2 bases; bases outside gene matches: 4. This CDR3 spans 16 amino acids. CDR3 in DNA: TGCGCCAGCAGTGAGTCCGCTAGCGGGGGACCCTACGAGCAGTACTTC. Translated, it gives CASSESASGGPYEQYF.

The CDR3 is CASSGRPNSGANVLTF. In DNA form, the CDR3 reads TGTGCCAGCAGCGGGAGACCGAACTCTGGGGCCAACGTCCTGACTTTC. This chain uses TRBV9 with TRBJ2-6; D call uncertain. Trimming shortened V by 3 bases and J by 0 bases, and 10 bases separated the two germline ends. CDR3 length: 16 residues. The germline V gene has CDR1 SGDLS and CDR2 YYNGEE.

The V and J genes are TRBV5-1 and TRBJ2-6, with D possibly matching TRBD1 (5 bases). Trimming took 4 bases from V and 4 from J, leaving 12 bases between them. The germline CDR1 and CDR2 sequences are SGHRS and YFSETQ. The CDR3 has 15 amino acids. The DNA for the CDR3 is TGCGCCAGCAGCGTACAGGTATCCGGGGCCAACGTCCTGACTTTC. It is translated as CASSVQVSGANVLTF.

This clone was recorded a few times. The rearrangement links TRBV7-9 to TRBJ1-1; the D is unclear. The V gene lost 0 bases and the J gene lost 7 bases, with 9 bases spanning the gap. The CDR3 contains 13 residues. Germline V gene data show CDR1 as SEHNR and CDR2 as FQNEAQ (reference sequence). The DNA of the CDR3 is TGTGCCAGCAGCTTAGCGATAGGGAATGAAGCTTTCTTT. This sequence encodes CASSLAIGNEAFF.

This clone was detected a few times. The chain recombines TRBV4-1 with TRBJ1-4; D ambiguous. CDR1 MGHRA and CDR2 YSYEKL come from the germline V gene. The CDR3 contains 16 residues. V lost 2 bases and J lost 2, with 12 bases in between. The CDR3 nucleotides are TGCGCCAGCAGCCAATCAGGTTCTCAGACTAATGAAAAACTGTTTTTT. It encodes CASSQSGSQTNEKLFF.

Here the CDR3 reads CSVEDRLAGSTDTQYF. For the CDR3, the DNA is TGCAGCGTTGAAGATCGGCTAGCGGGTAGCACAGATACGCAGTATTTT. The rearrangement joins TRBV29-1 to TRBJ2-3, with 8 bases that match TRBD2. Germline V gene sequence: CDR1 SQVTM, CDR2 ANQGSEA. V dropped 0 bases and J dropped 0; count of bases not matched to a gene: 5. The CDR3 extends over 16 amino acids.

The V gene is TRBV10-2, the J gene TRBJ2-5, with TRBD2 matching over 7 bases. Germline V gene data show CDR1 as WSHSY and CDR2 as SAAADI. This CDR3 is built from 14 residues. After removal of 3 bases from V and 4 bases from J, the junction contained 5 bases not matched to a gene. CDR3 nucleotides: TGCGCCAGCAGTGACTGGGGGAGGGGAGAGACCCAGTACTTC. It codes for CASSDWGRGETQYF.

The V gene is TRBV5-1, the J gene TRBJ1-1; 7 bases align to TRBD1. Germline CDR1 and CDR2: SGHRS and YFSETQ. J lost 3 bases, V lost 4 bases, and 9 bases had no gene match. The CDR3 has 15 residues. CDR3 bases: TGCGCCAGCAGCGAACAGGGGAGGGGGGACACTGAAGCTTTCTTT. The encoded protein is CASSEQGRGDTEAFF.

CDR3 loop: CAISEGGLSNQPQHF. DNA for the CDR3: TGTGCCATCAGTGAGGGGGGATTGAGCAATCAGCCCCAGCATTTT. The chain combines TRBV10-3 with TRBJ1-5, with a weak D call TRBD1 (5 bases). This CDR3 is 15 amino acids long. Trimming stripped 2 bases from V and 1 base from J, with 9 bases between. CDR1 and CDR2 from the germline V gene are ENHRY and SYGVKD.

This rearrangement joins TRBV2 to TRBJ2-2; maybe TRBD2 (5 bases). This CDR3 spans 14 amino acids. Per germline, CDR1 SNHLY and CDR2 FYNNEI. V lost 8 bases and J 0 bases, leaving 10 bases between the germline ends. The CDR3 nucleotides are TGTGCCAGCGACGGGAACGCGAACACCGGGGAGCTGTTTTTT. It translates to CASDGNANTGELFF.

The CDR3 sequence is CASSLGGARGITDTQYF. The DNA of the CDR3 is TGTGCCAGCAGCTTAGGAGGGGCCAGGGGAATAACAGATACGCAGTATTTT. The chain links TRBV7-2 to TRBJ2-3; TRBD1 is a possible D gene (6 bases). CDR1 is SGHTA and CDR2 is FQGNSA in the germline V gene. This CDR3 is built from 17 residues. V lost 1 base to trimming and J lost 3 bases, with 17 bases between them.

This rearrangement joins TRBV7-9 to TRBJ2-1; D may correspond to TRBD1 or TRBD2 (5 bases each). Germline V gene data show CDR1 as SEHNR and CDR2 as FQNEAQ (reference sequence). The V end lost 0 bases, the J end lost 4 bases, and 10 bases lay between the germline ends. The CDR3 consists of 15 residues. The CDR3 sequence is CASSLAGPTYNEQFF. Here the CDR3 DNA reads TGTGCCAGCAGCTTAGCGGGACCTACATACAATGAGCAGTTCTTC.

The V call is TRBV14, the J call TRBJ2-7; TRBD2 agrees at 7 bases. With 3 bases clipped from V and 3 bases from J, the junction kept 11 bases outside the gene matches. Germline-derived CDR1 and CDR2 are SGHDN and FVKESK. This CDR3 is built from 16 residues. The CDR3: CASSQTGLKVGYEQYF. CDR3 in DNA: TGTGCCAGCAGCCAGACGGGACTAAAGGTCGGCTACGAGCAGTACTTC.

The gene calls are TRBV27 and TRBJ1-6; no clear D. Germline V gene lookup returns CDR1 MNHEY and CDR2 SMNVEV (reference sequence). V was shortened by 3 bases and J by 3 bases, with 24 bases between the two germline ends. There are 20 residues in the CDR3. Here the CDR3 reads CASSFRGRPQMGNYNSPLHF. In DNA form, the CDR3 reads TGTGCCAGCAGTTTTCGAGGTCGACCTCAAATGGGGAACTATAATTCACCCCTCCACTTT.

The gene calls are TRBV6-5 and TRBJ2-7, with D perhaps matching TRBD1 or TRBD2 (6 bases each). CDR3 size: 13 residues. Germline loops: CDR1 MNHEY, CDR2 SVGAGI. The V end lost 6 bases, the J end lost 4 bases, and 13 bases lay between the germline ends. This CDR3 is CASRSGAPYEQYF. The CDR3 DNA is TGTGCCAGCAGGTCGGGGGCACCTTACGAGCAGTACTTC.

This clone was found once. The rearrangement links TRBV5-1 to TRBJ1-6, with 9 nucleotides matching TRBD1. CDR1 and CDR2 (germline): SGHRS, YFSETQ. The CDR3 loop spans 15 amino acids. V was pared by 5 bases and J by 6 bases, with 6 bases of the junction left unmatched. Here the CDR3 DNA reads TGCGCCAGCAGTTTTATGGGACAGGGTAATTCACCCCTCCACTTT. This translates into CASSFMGQGNSPLHF. Filled out from reference TRBV5-1 and TRBJ1-6, the complete variable domain reads KAGVTQTPRYLIKTRGQQVTLSCSPISGHRSVSWYQQTPGQGLQFLFEYFSETQRNKGNFPGRFSGRQFSNSRSEMNVSTLELGDSALYLCASSFMGQGNSPLHFGNGTRLTVT.